This section outlines one T cell receptor (beta chain) sequence together with its context. What this receptor recognizes is not known. No base qualities exist here, and no much larger clone lies one base off it. This entry belongs to a study of cytotoxic CD8 clonotypes in ibrutinib-treated CLL (dated by TCRdb to the early 2020s). With respect to the entire study: The cohort was composed of around twelve relapsed/refractory and fewer than 16 treatment-naive patients; IGHV unmutated status was identified in some 17 patients. Samples averaged roughly 280,000 productive templates and around 91,000 productive rearrangements. Cryopreserved peripheral blood mononuclear cells were obtained before treatment, at response, and at either sustained remission or disease progression. Responses were partial in around 25 patients and complete in 2; after median approximately 5.5 years follow-up, about 14 stayed in remission and 12 progressed. The response samples were drawn at a median of approximately 11 months into treatment, with a range of about 6 to 40 months. Every remission and progressive disease sample was obtained while ibrutinib was still being received by the patients. Longitudinal samples were available for about 30% of the 86 trial participants.

The full study reports these points: An increase in clonality was observed at ibrutinib response, with clonality remaining stable during sustained remission and falling back toward baseline at progression. Sampling times were not matched between sustained-remission and progressing patients, and lymph node repertoires were not studied. Public clonotypes were rare and either shrank or stayed stable during treatment, and the rise in clonality at ibrutinib response reflected expansion of private clonotypes. Baseline clonality was found to be higher than that of age-matched healthy donors and was strongly correlated with circulating CD8+ T-cell counts.

The time point label of this sample denotes: about a year on ibrutinib. Approximately 2 micrograms of genomic DNA were extracted from cryopreserved PBMCs for TCR beta library preparation. Longitudinal blood samples from CLL patients on ibrutinib monotherapy underwent high-throughput TCR beta sequencing. Patients were enrolled in a phase 2 open-label single-center ibrutinib monotherapy trial. The goal of deep resolution MiSeq sequencing was a depth between 1 in 1 million and 1 in 200,000 T cells, and coverage averaged 10x per clonotype. TCR beta libraries were generated with the immunoSEQ hsTCRB Kit. Under the source paper's analysis protocol: Data were analyzed with ImmunoSEQ Data Assistant and ImmunoSEQ Analyzer, with V, D and J genes assigned per IMGT definitions. Clonality, which ranges from 0 to 1, was calculated as one minus the normalized Shannon entropy of productive rearrangement frequencies. Only overrepresented clonotypes making up at least 0.05% of each patient's repertoire were included in the public clonotype analysis. Repertoires from about a dozen age-matched healthy donors in immuneACCESS were used as clonality controls. Here the immuneACCESS table is served through TCRdb, limited to in-frame sequences with V and J called. Missing clones are a known gap in these copies; in checked studies unresolved V genes cover under half, and the rest lacks a known reason. V and J calls and clone size are those listed in that table; D and trimming were worked out from the DNA. The sample table lists some 200,000 clones, about three quarters of them with a count of one. About 6.4% of the sample is taken by the ten largest.

The CDR3 starts with the cysteine, ends with the phenylalanine, and has 13 residues. Only the CDR3 part of the read is kept: 39 bases, read in frame from the first base. As encoded in the germline V gene, CDR1 is SGHRS while CDR2 is YFSETQ. From V the trimming removes 4 bases and from J it removes 4 bases, while the gene matches leave 4 bases of the junction unaccounted for. The sequence was collected from a human donor with chronic lymphocytic leukemia. This sequence uses TRBV5-1 and TRBJ1-2; TRBD1 matches 7 bases in the middle. The specimen comprised PBMCs, sampled after 12 months of ibrutinib treatment. Read as DNA, the sequence is TGCGCCAGCAGCCCCGGGACAGCCTATGGCTACACCTTC. Its protein product is CASSPGTAYGYTF.